One and the same sample provided the 27 T cell receptor beta chains below, sequenced in a study of blood T cell repertoires in COVID-19. Method: immunoSEQ multiplex PCR; TCRdb's copy keeps in-frame clones and lacks some. The data contain 45,000 to 50,000 clones, around 90% of them seen just once; the ten biggest clones take up about 7.3%. Sequences were obtained from peripheral blood. Receptors were obtained from a man aged 50 or older with acute or convalescent COVID-19.

The genes are TRBV21-1 and TRBJ1-1; the table assigns TRBD1, which was not confirmed against the DNA. TRBV21-1 has pseudogene status. The CDR3 spans 16 residues. CDR3 amino acids: CASSRTGGEVNTEAFF. The CDR3 region has the DNA TGTGCCAGCAGCAGGACAGGAGGAGAAGTTAACACTGAAGCTTTCTTT.

The V gene is TRBV28, the J gene TRBJ1-5; weak D call: TRBD1 (5 bases). Germline lookup yields CDR1 MDHEN and CDR2 SYDVKM. The CDR3 extends over 15 amino acids. V was shortened by 6 bases and J by 3 bases, with 15 bases between the two germline ends. CDR3 sequence (DNA): TGTGCCAGCAGAACCGGGACTCATCCCAATCAGCCCCAGCATTTT. As protein: CASRTGTHPNQPQHF.

The chain uses TRBV24-1 and TRBJ2-7; 7 nucleotides agree with TRBD1. Unmatched junction bases numbered 19, after V lost 9 bases and J lost 0 bases. CDR3 length: 18 residues. CDR1 is KGHDR, CDR2 SFDVKD, per germline. CDR3 sequence reads: CATHAPTFRDSSSYEQYF. DNA of the CDR3: TGTGCCACCCATGCCCCGACGTTTCGGGACAGCAGCTCCTACGAGCAGTACTTC.

The chain is built from TRBV28 and TRBJ1-5; TRBD1 is a possible D gene (5 bases). The CDR3 has 14 amino acids. The germline V gene has CDR1 MDHEN and CDR2 SYDVKM. V was clipped by 6 bases and J by 10 bases, with 19 bases between them. In nucleotides, the CDR3 is TGTGCCAGCAGCCCTCCGACAGAGCGAGATCCCCAGCATTTT. Amino acids: CASSPPTERDPQHF.

The table lists this clone with a count of one. The genes are TRBV5-1 and TRBJ1-6, with TRBD1 matching 9 bases. Germline lookup yields CDR1 SGHRS and CDR2 YFSETQ. This CDR3 contains 15 residues. The trim removed 0 bases at V and 9 bases at J, leaving 4 bases unmatched. CDR3 DNA sequence: TGCGCCAGCAGCTTGGGGGACAGGGAGGCTTCACCCCTCCACTTT. Its protein is CASSLGDREASPLHF.

The chain has TRBV7-8 and TRBJ2-1; D unresolved. The CDR3 is 15 residues long. V was cut by 0 bases and J by 5 bases, with 11 bases left in between. From germline, CDR1 is SGHVS and CDR2 FQNEAQ. The chain's CDR3 is CASSLAPGGNNEQFF. The DNA for the CDR3 is TGTGCCAGCAGCTTAGCCCCTGGCGGAAACAATGAGCAGTTCTTC.

The chain couples TRBV3-1 (or the pseudogene TRBV3-2) to TRBJ1-5; D remains ambiguous. Germline assignment: CDR1 LGHDT and CDR2 YNNKEL (reference sequence). The CDR3 covers 15 residues. Deletions cut 0 bases from V and 1 base from J, with 7 bases between. The CDR3 loop is CASSQDARSNQPQHF. CDR3 nucleotide sequence: TGTGCCAGCAGCCAAGATGCGAGAAGCAATCAGCCCCAGCATTTT.

The chain combines TRBV12-3 or TRBV12-4 with TRBJ1-1, with 7 bases identical to TRBD1. This CDR3 spans 13 amino acids. Losses at the gene ends were 5 bases for V and 6 bases for J; bases not matched to a gene: 6. The CDR3 is CASSPQGQSEAFF. The CDR3 nucleotides are TGTGCCAGCAGTCCCCAGGGACAGTCTGAAGCTTTCTTT.

The rearrangement links TRBV5-1 to TRBJ2-5; TRBD1 is a possible D gene (5 bases). CDR3 size: 14 residues. Germline loops: CDR1 SGHRS, CDR2 YFSETQ. V was pared by 3 bases and J by 4 bases, with 13 bases between. In nucleotides, the CDR3 is TGCGCCAGCAGCTACCTGGGGCCCCCAGAGACCCAGTACTTC. Translating gives CASSYLGPPETQYF. Full variable domain (missing parts from reference TRBV5-1 and TRBJ2-5): KAGVTQTPRYLIKTRGQQVTLSCSPISGHRSVSWYQQTPGQGLQFLFEYFSETQRNKGNFPGRFSGRQFSNSRSEMNVSTLELGDSALYLCASSYLGPPETQYFGPGTRLLVL.

This clone came up once. The chain joins TRBV5-5 to TRBJ1-5; 8 bases fit TRBD1. V shed 0 bases and J 6 bases; nucleotides not matched to a gene: 8. Germline lookup yields CDR1 SGHKS and CDR2 YYEKEE (reference sequence). This CDR3 has 16 amino acids. CDR3 nucleotide sequence: TGTGCCAGCAGCTTGGAGGGCCAGGGGGCGCGTCAGCCCCAGCATTTT. This translates into CASSLEGQGARQPQHF.

The chain is built from TRBV6-4 and TRBJ2-1; D gene ambiguous. CDR3 size: 11 residues. With 6 bases removed from V and 10 bases from J, the gap between germline ends came to 10 bases. In germline, CDR1 is MRHNA, CDR2 SNTAGT. CDR3 sequence reads: CASSAGSEQFF. The CDR3 nucleotides read TGTGCCAGCAGCGCCGGGTCGGAGCAGTTCTTC.

V usage is TRBV29-1 and J usage is TRBJ2-7; 7 nucleotides agree with TRBD2. The CDR3 runs to 14 residues. Losses at the gene ends were 5 bases for V and 5 bases for J; bases not matched to a gene: 12. Germline V lookup: CDR1 SQVTM, CDR2 ANQGSEA. The CDR3 region has the DNA TGCAGCGTTTCTCAGGGATCTCTAGCGGACGAGCAGTACTTC. Protein sequence: CSVSQGSLADEQYF.

The rearrangement uses TRBV9 and TRBJ2-1; 9 nucleotides line up with TRBD1. After removal of 0 bases from V and 6 bases from J, the junction contained 7 bases not matched to a gene. The CDR3 runs 16 residues. CDR1 is SGDLS and CDR2 is YYNGEE in the germline V gene. For the CDR3, the DNA is TGTGCCAGCAGCGTAGTTGGACAGGGGCTTTTCAATGAGCAGTTCTTC. Protein sequence: CASSVVGQGLFNEQFF.

This clone showed up just once. The chain has TRBV24-1 and TRBJ2-3; 11 bases are a match to TRBD2. The CDR3 covers 16 residues. V dropped 1 base and J dropped 3; count of bases not matched to a gene: 2. The V gene's germline CDR1 is KGHDR and CDR2 SFDVKD. The CDR3 DNA is TGTGCCACCAGTGATTTAACTAGCGGGGGAACAGATACGCAGTATTTT. Protein sequence: CATSDLTSGGTDTQYF.

The V and J genes are TRBV28 and TRBJ2-4, with 16 bases matching TRBD2. After removal of 8 bases from V and 6 bases from J, the junction contained 7 bases not matched to a gene. Germline V gives CDR1 MDHEN, CDR2 SYDVKM. The CDR3 runs to 16 residues. CDR3: CASRLGLAGGLNIQYF. As DNA, the CDR3 is TGTGCCAGCCGTCTGGGACTAGCGGGGGGGTTAAACATTCAGTACTTC.

The rearrangement joins TRBV9 to TRBJ2-2, with a possible D match to TRBD2 (6 bases). This CDR3 contains 12 residues. The germline V gene has CDR1 SGDLS and CDR2 YYNGEE. The CDR3 nucleotides are TGTGCGGGGGGTTCGAACACCGGGGAGCTGTTTTTT. Its translation is CAGGSNTGELFF.

The gene calls are TRBV14 and TRBJ2-7; D is perhaps TRBD2 (6 bases). This CDR3 is 14 amino acids long. From germline, CDR1 is SGHDN and CDR2 FVKESK. V shed 4 bases and J shed 5 bases, with 15 bases lying between them. The DNA for the CDR3 is TGTGCCAGCAGCCGGAACCCCCCGGGAGACGAGCAGTACTTC. Translation: CASSRNPPGDEQYF. The entire variable domain, with the rest obtained from reference TRBV14 and TRBJ2-7, is as follows: EAGVTQFPSHSVIEKGQTVTLRCDPISGHDNLYWYRRVMGKEIKFLLHFVKESKQDESGMPNNRFLAERTGGTYSTLKVQPAELEDSGVYFCASSRNPPGDEQYFGPGTRLTVT.

The chain employs TRBV4-3 and TRBJ2-2; 7 bases are a match to TRBD1. In germline, CDR1 is LGHNA, CDR2 YSLEER. After removal of 5 bases from V and 4 bases from J, the junction contained 7 bases not matched to a gene. The CDR3 spans 15 residues. The CDR3 spells CASSWQGVFTGELFF. CDR3 bases: TGCGCCAGCAGCTGGCAGGGGGTATTCACCGGGGAGCTGTTTTTT.

The genes are TRBV3-1 (or the pseudogene TRBV3-2) and TRBJ2-5; a possible D gene is TRBD1 (6 bases). From germline, CDR1 is LGHDT and CDR2 YNNKEL (reference sequence). The CDR3 has 15 amino acids. V lost 6 bases to trimming and J lost 1 base, with 15 bases between them. DNA of the CDR3: TGTGCCAGCAGACAGGGAGCCGCGATCCAAGAGACCCAGTACTTC. The encoded protein is CASRQGAAIQETQYF.

This sequence joins TRBV9 and TRBJ2-1; TRBD1 is a possible D gene (5 bases). V lost 3 bases, J lost 7 bases, and 17 bases lay in between. CDR1 and CDR2 (germline): SGDLS, YYNGEE. The CDR3 extends over 15 amino acids. CDR3: CASSANGQATNEQFF. CDR3 DNA: TGTGCCAGCAGCGCCAATGGACAAGCGACTAATGAGCAGTTCTTC.

The chain combines TRBV6-5 with TRBJ1-4; D unresolved. This CDR3 region has 13 residues. CDR1 is MNHEY, CDR2 SVGAGI, per germline. Trimming took off 10 bases at V and 8 bases at J, with 17 bases between the two ends. The CDR3 reads CATKREPGEKLFF. The DNA for the CDR3 is TGTGCCACCAAGCGCGAACCGGGGGAAAAACTGTTTTTT.

The rearrangement uses TRBV3-1 (or the pseudogene TRBV3-2) and TRBJ1-6; D not certain. V gave up 3 bases and J gave up 8 bases, with 11 bases separating them. CDR1 and CDR2 (germline): LGHDT, YNNKEL (reference sequence). The CDR3 consists of 14 residues. The CDR3 loop is CASSHLNIDSPLHF. The CDR3 bases are TGTGCCAGCAGCCACTTAAACATCGATTCACCCCTCCACTTT.

This chain connects TRBV4-3 to TRBJ1-1, with 7 positions matching TRBD1. The CDR3 totals 15 residues. The V and J ends lost 3 bases and 0 bases, in that order; junction bases with no gene match: 4. Germline V gives CDR1 LGHNA, CDR2 YSLEER. CDR3 sequence reads: CASSQRDSMNTEAFF. CDR3 bases: TGCGCCAGCAGCCAGCGGGACAGCATGAACACTGAAGCTTTCTTT.

This clone appeared once. The J gene is TRBJ2-1, the V gene TRBV10-3; 12 positions match TRBD2. The germline CDR1 and CDR2 sequences are ENHRY and SYGVKD. The J segment lost 5 bases and the V segment lost 5 bases, leaving 7 bases of the junction unmatched. This CDR3 is built from 16 residues. The CDR3 reads CAISRRTSGADNEQFF. CDR3 DNA: TGTGCCATCAGTCGACGGACTAGCGGGGCCGACAATGAGCAGTTCTTC.

The genes are TRBV3-1 (or the pseudogene TRBV3-2) and TRBJ2-7; TRBD2 agrees at 8 bases. Germline lookup yields CDR1 LGHDT and CDR2 YNNKEL (reference sequence). Germline trimming cut 3 bases from V and 0 bases from J; bases unmatched to any gene: 10. The CDR3 is made up of 17 amino acids. The DNA for the CDR3 is TGTGCCAGCAGCCACAGACCCGCGGGAGGCAACTCCTACGAGCAGTACTTC. Amino acid sequence: CASSHRPAGGNSYEQYF.

DNA for the CDR3: TGTGCCAGCGGACAGGCATACACAGATACGCAGTATTTT. It encodes CASGQAYTDTQYF. The V gene is TRBV10-3, the J gene TRBJ2-3; 7 bases are shared with TRBD1. Germline CDR1 and CDR2: ENHRY and SYGVKD. The V segment lost 10 bases and the J segment 2 bases; nucleotides outside the gene matches: 6. CDR3 length: 13 residues.

The chain employs TRBV5-1 and TRBJ2-2; D is possibly TRBD2 (7 bases). V was pared by 2 bases and J by 5 bases, with 25 bases between. Per germline, CDR1 SGHRS and CDR2 YFSETQ. The length of the CDR3 is 19 residues. The CDR3 bases are TGCGCCAGCAGCTTTGGTGGTATGGGACGGGGGGCGGGGACCGGGGAGCTGTTTTTT. It encodes CASSFGGMGRGAGTGELFF.